These 21 T cell receptor beta chains originate from one sample sequenced in a study of shared clonotypes between healthy human individuals. The data were produced by immunoSEQ multiplex PCR, yet TCRdb's version contains in-frame clones alone and is incomplete. The table records roughly 1 million clones, roughly 74% of them present only once. Specimen: memory CD4+ T cells from PBMCs. Subset specified: CD45RA-negative fraction. Every receptor here comes from a man aged 18 to 30 in good health. Some clones in this sample may be carry-over from other donors' samples.

This clone was detected only once. The chain couples TRBV4-1 to TRBJ2-1; TRBD1 agrees at 7 bases. Looked up from germline, CDR1 is MGHRA and CDR2 is YSYEKL. This CDR3 has 16 residues. Trimming at V came to 4 bases and at J to 5 bases, leaving 11 bases not matched to a gene. The CDR3 region is CASSPPTGTADNEQFF. The DNA for the CDR3 is TGCGCCAGCAGCCCACCGACAGGGACGGCTGACAATGAGCAGTTCTTC.

The gene calls are TRBV11-2 and TRBJ2-3; D gene ambiguous. CDR1 and CDR2 from the germline V gene are SGHAT and FQNNGV. This CDR3 comprises 12 residues. The ends were cut back, 1 base at V and 4 bases at J, with 3 bases in the middle. CDR3 residues: CASSLVSDTQYF. The CDR3 bases are TGTGCCAGCAGCTTAGTTTCAGATACGCAGTATTTT.

The chain has TRBV15 and TRBJ1-4; D not resolved. This CDR3 has 15 residues. Trimming stripped 3 bases from V and 6 bases from J, with 14 bases between. Germline assignment: CDR1 LNHNV and CDR2 YYDKDF (reference sequence). The CDR3 DNA reads as TGTGCCACCAGCAGTCTGCCAAGGTCTCATGAAAAACTGTTTTTT. Protein product: CATSSLPRSHEKLFF.

This clone was detected a few times. V usage is TRBV9 and J usage is TRBJ1-1; D remains unclear. The germline V gene encodes CDR1 SGDLS and CDR2 YYNGEE. V lost 0 bases, J lost 7 bases, and 7 bases lay in between. The CDR3 contains 12 residues. CDR3 loop: CASSVDRGEAFF. CDR3 bases: TGTGCCAGCAGCGTAGACAGAGGTGAAGCTTTCTTT.

This sequence joins TRBV5-6 and TRBJ1-3; 7 positions match TRBD1. The CDR3 length is 15 residues. V shed 4 bases and J 4 bases; nucleotides not matched to a gene: 8. Germline values: CDR1 SGHDT, CDR2 YYEEEE. CDR3 amino acids: CASSPGPQGGNTIYF. CDR3 sequence (DNA): TGTGCCAGCAGCCCCGGACCACAGGGGGGAAACACCATATATTTT.

V and J are TRBV5-3 and TRBJ2-7; 7 bases are shared with TRBD2. TRBV5-3 has ORF status, its function being uncertain. The CDR3 runs to 16 residues. With 3 bases clipped from V and 4 bases from J, the junction kept 13 bases outside the gene matches. CDR3 protein: CARSSTGIGRNYEQYF. CDR3 coding DNA: TGTGCCAGAAGCTCCACGGGTATCGGGAGGAATTACGAGCAGTACTTC.

The genes are TRBV5-1 and TRBJ1-2; tentatively, D is TRBD1 (5 bases). The CDR3 contains 12 residues. Trimming took off 4 bases at V and 5 bases at J, with 9 bases between the two ends. The germline gives CDR1 SGHRS, CDR2 YFSETQ. The CDR3 spells CASSDSVYGYTF. The CDR3 nucleotides are TGCGCCAGCAGCGACAGCGTATATGGCTACACCTTC.

The V call is TRBV11-1, the J call TRBJ2-1, with 14 bases aligning to TRBD2. With 7 bases clipped from V and 10 bases from J, the junction kept 12 bases outside the gene matches. The germline CDR1 and CDR2 sequences are SGHAT and FQDESV (reference sequence). The CDR3 is made up of 16 amino acids. CDR3 in DNA: TGTGCCAGCACCCCCCCGGGACTAGCGGGAGCCGTGGAGCAGTTCTTC. This sequence encodes CASTPPGLAGAVEQFF. The full variable domain, rest sourced from reference TRBV11-1 and TRBJ2-1, is EAEVAQSPRYKITEKSQAVAFWCDPISGHATLYWYRQILGQGPELLVQFQDESVVDDSQLPKDRFSAERLKGVDSTLKIQPAELGDSAMYLCASTPPGLAGAVEQFFGPGTRLTVL.

CDR3 in DNA: TGTGCCAGCAGCCCTGCGGCAAATGGCAAGCAGTACTTC. It specifies CASSPAANGKQYF. The chain joins TRBV27 to TRBJ2-7, with unresolved D. V lost 6 bases to trimming and J lost 8 bases, with 17 bases between them. CDR1 is MNHEY and CDR2 is SMNVEV in the germline V gene (reference sequence). This CDR3 comprises 13 residues.

The chain links TRBV28 to TRBJ1-3; a possible D gene is TRBD1 (5 bases). There are 18 residues in the CDR3. Trimming took 5 bases from V and 5 from J, leaving 25 bases between them. Germline V gene lookup returns CDR1 MDHEN and CDR2 SYDVKM. CDR3 coding DNA: TGTGCCAGCAGTCTTCCTCAAAGGGCGGGGCCCTCGCGAAACACCATATATTTT. Its protein is CASSLPQRAGPSRNTIYF.

This clone was recorded only once. V usage is TRBV29-1 and J usage is TRBJ2-5, with D perhaps matching TRBD1 or TRBD2 (5 bases each). Germline V gene data show CDR1 as SQVTM and CDR2 as ANQGSEA. V shed 6 bases and J shed 3 bases, with 11 bases lying between them. This CDR3 is built from 12 residues. The CDR3 bases are TGCAGCGTAGTTCGAGGGGAAGAGACCCAGTACTTC. Translated: CSVVRGEETQYF.

This clone has only one observation. The chain couples TRBV4-3 to TRBJ1-2, with D possibly matching TRBD1 (6 bases). The germline V gene has CDR1 LGHNA and CDR2 YSLEER. V shed 0 bases and J shed 4 bases, with 12 bases lying between them. The CDR3 is made up of 15 amino acids. The CDR3 DNA is TGCGCCAGCAGCCAAGAAGTACAGGGAATCTATGGCTACACCTTC. It encodes CASSQEVQGIYGYTF.

The J gene is TRBJ2-7, the V gene TRBV7-6, with 7 bases identical to TRBD1. Germline CDR1 and CDR2: SGHVS and FNYEAQ. CDR3 length: 15 amino acids. V dropped 5 bases and J dropped 6; count of bases not matched to a gene: 13. The chain's CDR3 is CASSRSRQGISEQYF. CDR3 DNA sequence: TGTGCCAGCAGCCGCAGCCGACAGGGTATCTCCGAGCAGTACTTC.

The chain couples TRBV6-6 to TRBJ2-7, with D maybe TRBD2 (5 bases). CDR1 and CDR2 (germline): MNHNY, SVGAGI (reference sequence). This CDR3 is built from 14 residues. V lost 5 bases and J 5 bases, leaving 16 bases between the germline ends. The CDR3 bases are TGTGCCAGCAGTCAGGAGGCATTGAGAAACGAGCAGTACTTC. Its protein is CASSQEALRNEQYF.

This clone appeared a few times. The chain is built from TRBV11-1 and TRBJ1-1; D is undetermined. Between the trimmed V and J ends, which lost 3 bases and 3 bases, there was a span of 5 bases. This CDR3 is built from 12 residues. Germline V CDR1 and CDR2: SGHAT, FQDESV (reference sequence). The CDR3 coding sequence is TGTGCCAGCAGCTTGACCTACACTGAAGCTTTCTTT. It specifies CASSLTYTEAFF.

V gene TRBV6-4 combines with J gene TRBJ2-7, with a weak D call TRBD1 (6 bases). From germline, CDR1 is MRHNA and CDR2 SNTAGT. This CDR3 comprises 14 residues. With 3 bases removed from V and 8 bases from J, the gap between germline ends came to 17 bases. CDR3 in DNA: TGTGCCAGCAGTGAGGAACAGGGTAAAGGCAAGCAGTACTTC. Residues: CASSEEQGKGKQYF.

This clone has just a few counts. The J gene is TRBJ1-1, the V gene TRBV27; D is undetermined. The CDR3 loop spans 13 amino acids. V was shortened by 5 bases and J by 6 bases, with 13 bases between the two germline ends. CDR1 MNHEY and CDR2 SMNVEV come from the germline V gene (reference sequence). CDR3 sequence reads: CASSTYRRAEAFF. In DNA form, the CDR3 reads TGTGCCAGCAGTACATATAGGAGAGCTGAAGCTTTCTTT.

Here the CDR3 reads CATSRDLGTGGSGEQYF. CDR3 coding DNA: TGTGCCACCAGCAGAGATCTGGGGACAGGGGGCTCAGGGGAGCAGTACTTC. The chain carries TRBV15 and TRBJ2-7; TRBD1 matches at 12 bases. CDR1 is LNHNV, CDR2 YYDKDF, per germline (reference sequence). CDR3 length: 17 residues. With 0 bases clipped from V and 7 bases from J, the junction kept 10 bases outside the gene matches. The variable domain in full, with the rest retrieved from reference TRBV15 and TRBJ2-7, is DAMVIQNPRYQVTQFGKPVTLSCSQTLNHNVMYWYQQKSSQAPKLLFHYYDKDFNNEADTPDNFQSRRPNTSFCFLDIRSPGLGDTAMYLCATSRDLGTGGSGEQYFGPGTRLTVT.

The genes are TRBV5-1 and TRBJ1-2; D is perhaps TRBD1 (6 bases). CDR1 and CDR2 (germline): SGHRS, YFSETQ. The CDR3 consists of 16 residues. V lost 4 bases, J lost 2 bases, and 18 bases lay in between. CDR3 in amino acids: CASSQRGGHENYGYTF. The DNA of the CDR3 is TGCGCCAGCAGCCAAAGGGGGGGACATGAGAACTATGGCTACACCTTC.

This chain joins TRBV29-1 and TRBJ2-1; 14 bases map to TRBD2. The CDR3 is 16 amino acids. The V gene's germline CDR1 is SQVTM and CDR2 ANQGSEA. With V trimmed by 4 bases and J by 1 base, 3 bases remained unmatched. The CDR3 region has the DNA TGCAGCGTTGTTGGGACTAGCGGGAGTTCCTACAATGAGCAGTTCTTC. This codes for CSVVGTSGSSYNEQFF.

The CDR3 DNA reads TGTGCCAGCTCACCACCAGGGAGCAATGAGCAGTTCTTC. Residues: CASSPPGSNEQFF. The rearrangement uses TRBV18 and TRBJ2-1; weak D call: TRBD2 (5 bases). The ends were cut back, 0 bases at V and 6 bases at J, with 6 bases in the middle. Germline V gene data show CDR1 as KGHSH and CDR2 as LQKENI. This CDR3 contains 13 residues.